Listed below are T cell receptor beta chains from one sample, sequenced in a study of blood T cells in healthy people across ages. TCRdb independently ran MiXCR on the 5' RACE reads; one entry per CDR3 protein. The sample yields some 550,000 distinct CDR3 sequences, around 48% seen once. Sequenced input: blood. The origin of the receptors is a man older than 75 in good health. Each CDR3 is given with its conserved first and last residue. Fields, in order: CDR3 protein, CDR3 DNA, D gene, clone size, J gene, V gene. A D gene is named only where the DNA matches it firmly. Size tells how often a clone was seen (once, few, many) or the class of an expanded clone, and some rows leave it out.

CDR3 protein: CASSQDLISYGYTF
CDR3 DNA: TGCGCCAGCAGCCAGGACTTAATAAGCTATGGCTACACCTTC
D gene: NA
clone size: NA
J gene: TRBJ1-2
V gene: TRBV4-3

CDR3 protein: CSAGDVTGYNEQFF
CDR3 DNA: TGCAGTGCCGGAGACGTAACTGGATACAATGAGCAGTTCTTC
D gene: NA
clone size: NA
J gene: TRBJ2-1
V gene: TRBV20-1

CDR3 protein: CSARAGGAGNSPLHF
CDR3 DNA: TGCAGTGCTCGAGCAGGGGGCGCGGGCAATTCACCCCTCCACTTT
D gene: TRBD1
clone size: NA
J gene: TRBJ1-6
V gene: TRBV20-1

CDR3 protein: CASSLLGLLETQYF
CDR3 DNA: TGTGCCAGCAGTCTTCTCGGACTACTAGAGACCCAGTACTTC
D gene: NA
clone size: NA
J gene: TRBJ2-5
V gene: TRBV3-1

CDR3 protein: CASSLGRGGLARSDTQYF
CDR3 DNA: TGTGCCAGCAGCTTAGGGCGGGGGGGCCTGGCTCGTTCAGATACGCAGTATTTT
D gene: TRBD2
clone size: many
J gene: TRBJ2-3
V gene: TRBV7-9

CDR3 protein: CASSYPGTSSGEQFF
CDR3 DNA: TGTGCCAGCAGTTATCCCGGGACTAGTTCGGGCGAGCAGTTCTTC
D gene: TRBD2
clone size: many
J gene: TRBJ2-1
V gene: TRBV6-6

CDR3 protein: CASGELTGVGGYTF
CDR3 DNA: TGTGCCAGCGGAGAATTAACAGGGGTGGGGGGCTACACCTTC
D gene: TRBD1
clone size: many
J gene: TRBJ1-2
V gene: TRBV6-6

CDR3 protein: CASSHRTGGGEQYF
CDR3 DNA: TGTGCCAGCAGCCACCGGACGGGAGGGGGCGAGCAGTACTTC
D gene: TRBD2
clone size: NA
J gene: TRBJ2-7
V gene: TRBV12-3/TRBV12-4

CDR3 protein: CSVARTVQETQYF
CDR3 DNA: TGCAGCGTTGCTCGGACAGTACAAGAGACCCAGTACTTC
D gene: NA
clone size: NA
J gene: TRBJ2-5
V gene: TRBV29-1

CDR3 protein: CASRSLNQPQHF
CDR3 DNA: TGTGCCAGCAGGTCCCTTAATCAGCCCCAGCATTTT
D gene: NA
clone size: NA
J gene: TRBJ1-5
V gene: TRBV28

CDR3 protein: CASSWTGNSPLHF
CDR3 DNA: TGTGCCAGCAGCTGGACCGGAAATTCACCCCTCCACTTT
D gene: NA
clone size: NA
J gene: TRBJ1-6
V gene: TRBV7-3

CDR3 protein: CSARQPVPGTDTQYF
CDR3 DNA: TGCAGTGCTAGACAGCCGGTCCCAGGCACAGATACGCAGTATTTT
D gene: NA
clone size: NA
J gene: TRBJ2-3
V gene: TRBV20-1

CDR3 protein: CASSLRETSYNEQFF
CDR3 DNA: TGTGCCAGCAGCTTACGAGAGACCTCCTACAATGAGCAGTTCTTC
D gene: NA
clone size: NA
J gene: TRBJ2-1
V gene: TRBV7-2

CDR3 protein: CSAKGAGANTGELFF
CDR3 DNA: TGCAGTGCTAAGGGTGCGGGTGCGAACACCGGGGAGCTGTTTTTT
D gene: NA
clone size: NA
J gene: TRBJ2-2
V gene: TRBV20-1

CDR3 protein: CASTSIPQETQYF
CDR3 DNA: TGCGCCAGCACGTCAATACCCCAAGAGACCCAGTACTTC
D gene: NA
clone size: NA
J gene: TRBJ2-5
V gene: TRBV5-1

CDR3 protein: CASSHLTGLEIYEQYF
CDR3 DNA: TGCGCCAGCAGCCACCTGACGGGGCTGGAAATCTACGAGCAGTACTTC
D gene: NA
clone size: many
J gene: TRBJ2-7
V gene: TRBV4-3

CDR3 protein: CASSLGIQGPYEQYF
CDR3 DNA: TGTGCCAGCAGCTTAGGGATACAGGGACCCTACGAGCAGTACTTC
D gene: NA
clone size: NA
J gene: TRBJ2-7
V gene: TRBV7-2

CDR3 protein: CASSRRGRVDQPQHF
CDR3 DNA: TGTGCCAGCAGCCGGAGGGGGAGGGTTGACCAGCCCCAGCATTTT
D gene: NA
clone size: NA
J gene: TRBJ1-5
V gene: TRBV5-6

CDR3 protein: CASSLLSGSSYNEQFF
CDR3 DNA: TGTGCCAGCAGTTTACTTAGCGGGAGCTCCTACAATGAGCAGTTCTTC
D gene: TRBD2
clone size: few
J gene: TRBJ2-1
V gene: TRBV28

CDR3 protein: CASSQDSNYGYTF
CDR3 DNA: TGTGCCAGCAGCCAGGACTCTAACTATGGCTACACCTTC
D gene: NA
clone size: NA
J gene: TRBJ1-2
V gene: TRBV28

CDR3 protein: CSTSDRGFNNEQFF
CDR3 DNA: TGCAGCACAAGCGACAGGGGCTTCAACAATGAGCAGTTCTTC
D gene: TRBD1
clone size: NA
J gene: TRBJ2-1
V gene: TRBV29-1

CDR3 protein: CASSYRTGPIGGEAFF
CDR3 DNA: TGTGCCAGCAGTTACAGGACAGGGCCCATAGGTGGTGAAGCTTTCTTT
D gene: TRBD1
clone size: NA
J gene: TRBJ1-1
V gene: TRBV6-5

CDR3 protein: CASRGLGTGRLGYTF
CDR3 DNA: TGTGCCAGCAGGGGGTTAGGGACAGGGAGGCTTGGCTACACCTTC
D gene: TRBD1
clone size: NA
J gene: TRBJ1-2
V gene: TRBV6-1

CDR3 protein: CASSAGTVRFF
CDR3 DNA: TGTGCCAGCAGCGCCGGGACAGTCCGGTTCTTC
D gene: TRBD1
clone size: few
J gene: TRBJ2-1
V gene: TRBV7-9

CDR3 protein: CASRDTGLAGKQFF
CDR3 DNA: TGTGCCAGCAGGGATACGGGACTAGCGGGGAAGCAGTTCTTC
D gene: TRBD2
clone size: NA
J gene: TRBJ2-1
V gene: TRBV25-1

CDR3 protein: CASSKEAETQYF
CDR3 DNA: TGTGCCAGCAGCAAAGAGGCAGAGACCCAGTACTTC
D gene: NA
clone size: few
J gene: TRBJ2-5
V gene: TRBV21-1

CDR3 protein: CASSPTNNEQFF
CDR3 DNA: TGTGCCAGCAGTCCCACAAACAATGAGCAGTTCTTC
D gene: NA
clone size: few
J gene: TRBJ2-1
V gene: TRBV6-2/TRBV6-3

CDR3 protein: CASSFVRTSVKDTQYF
CDR3 DNA: TGTGCCAGCAGTTTTGTTAGGACTAGCGTAAAAGATACGCAGTATTTT
D gene: TRBD2
clone size: NA
J gene: TRBJ2-3
V gene: TRBV12-3/TRBV12-4

CDR3 protein: CASRVPGLAGETQYF
CDR3 DNA: TGTGCCAGCAGAGTCCCGGGACTAGCAGGGGAGACCCAGTACTTC
D gene: TRBD2
clone size: NA
J gene: TRBJ2-5
V gene: TRBV25-1

CDR3 protein: CAISEGQGSGYTF
CDR3 DNA: TGTGCCATCAGTGAGGGACAGGGGTCTGGCTACACCTTC
D gene: TRBD1
clone size: NA
J gene: TRBJ1-2
V gene: TRBV10-3

CDR3 protein: CASSVVGTGRDTGELFF
CDR3 DNA: TGTGCCAGCAGCGTAGTGGGAACAGGGAGAGACACCGGGGAGCTGTTTTTT
D gene: NA
clone size: NA
J gene: TRBJ2-2
V gene: TRBV9

CDR3 protein: CSVIGDSYEQYF
CDR3 DNA: TGCAGCGTTATTGGGGATTCCTACGAGCAGTACTTC
D gene: NA
clone size: NA
J gene: TRBJ2-7
V gene: TRBV29-1

CDR3 protein: CASSVDSGEQYF
CDR3 DNA: TGCGCCAGCAGCGTGGACAGTGGCGAGCAGTACTTC
D gene: NA
clone size: few
J gene: TRBJ2-7
V gene: TRBV5-1

CDR3 protein: CSAGSLGYGYTF
CDR3 DNA: TGCAGTGCTGGTAGCTTGGGTTATGGCTACACCTTC
D gene: NA
clone size: few
J gene: TRBJ1-2
V gene: TRBV20-1

CDR3 protein: CASRAVGDYEQYF
CDR3 DNA: TGTGCCAGCAGGGCAGTAGGAGACTACGAGCAGTACTTC
D gene: NA
clone size: NA
J gene: TRBJ2-7
V gene: TRBV25-1

CDR3 protein: CASSATRAGEIKFF
CDR3 DNA: TGTGCCAGCAGCGCTACTCGAGCGGGAGAAATCAAGTTCTTC
D gene: TRBD2
clone size: NA
J gene: TRBJ2-1
V gene: TRBV3-1

CDR3 protein: CASSPALEHSPLHF
CDR3 DNA: TGTGCCAGCAGCCCGGCCCTCGAGCATTCACCCCTCCACTTT
D gene: NA
clone size: NA
J gene: TRBJ1-6
V gene: TRBV6-5

CDR3 protein: CAITPDRGEQYF
CDR3 DNA: TGTGCCATCACCCCGGACAGGGGCGAGCAGTACTTC
D gene: TRBD1
clone size: NA
J gene: TRBJ2-7
V gene: TRBV10-3

CDR3 protein: CASSQDLGTGGRNTEAFF
CDR3 DNA: TGCGCCAGCAGCCAAGATTTGGGGACAGGGGGCAGGAACACTGAAGCTTTCTTT
D gene: TRBD1
clone size: NA
J gene: TRBJ1-1
V gene: TRBV4-3

CDR3 protein: CAIRRDSGANVLTF
CDR3 DNA: TGTGCCATCAGGAGGGACTCTGGGGCCAACGTCCTGACTTTC
D gene: NA
clone size: NA
J gene: TRBJ2-6
V gene: TRBV10-3

CDR3 protein: CSVGGNQPQHF
CDR3 DNA: TGCAGCGTTGGCGGGAATCAGCCCCAGCATTTT
D gene: NA
clone size: NA
J gene: TRBJ1-5
V gene: TRBV29-1

CDR3 protein: CASSLGLGGRDYGYTF
CDR3 DNA: TGTGCCAGCAGCCTGGGTTTGGGGGGCCGGGACTATGGCTACACCTTC
D gene: NA
clone size: once
J gene: TRBJ1-2
V gene: TRBV7-2

CDR3 protein: CASSQDAVAGVSYEQYF
CDR3 DNA: TGTGCCAGCAGCCAAGATGCGGTAGCGGGAGTCTCCTACGAGCAGTACTTC
D gene: TRBD2
clone size: few
J gene: TRBJ2-7
V gene: TRBV4-2

CDR3 protein: CATSRDLGSNTGELFF
CDR3 DNA: TGTGCCACCAGCAGAGATCTGGGGTCGAACACCGGGGAGCTGTTTTTT
D gene: NA
clone size: NA
J gene: TRBJ2-2
V gene: TRBV15

CDR3 protein: CASSPRDREVYGYTF
CDR3 DNA: TGTGCCAGCAGTCCCCGGGACAGGGAGGTCTATGGCTACACCTTC
D gene: TRBD1
clone size: NA
J gene: TRBJ1-2
V gene: TRBV27

CDR3 protein: CASSFYRAPWEQYF
CDR3 DNA: TGTGCCAGCAGTTTTTACCGCGCTCCTTGGGAGCAGTACTTC
D gene: NA
clone size: NA
J gene: TRBJ2-5
V gene: TRBV12-3/TRBV12-4

CDR3 protein: CASSVGPGGSDTQYF
CDR3 DNA: TGTGCCAGCAGCGTAGGGCCCGGGGGGTCAGATACGCAGTATTTT
D gene: TRBD2
clone size: few
J gene: TRBJ2-3
V gene: TRBV9

CDR3 protein: CASSLGTVNTEAFF
CDR3 DNA: TGTGCCAGCAGCTTAGGGACAGTGAACACTGAAGCTTTCTTT
D gene: NA
clone size: many
J gene: TRBJ1-1
V gene: TRBV7-9

CDR3 protein: CASSHEVRRTEAFF
CDR3 DNA: TGCGCCAGCAGCCATGAGGTCAGACGGACTGAAGCTTTCTTT
D gene: NA
clone size: NA
J gene: TRBJ1-1
V gene: TRBV4-1

CDR3 protein: CASSYGGRGFRNSPLHF
CDR3 DNA: TGTGCCAGCAGTTACGGGGGACGAGGGTTTCGTAATTCACCCCTCCACTTT
D gene: NA
clone size: many
J gene: TRBJ1-6
V gene: TRBV6-5

CDR3 protein: CASSHFLRAGALNEQFF
CDR3 DNA: TGTGCCAGCAGCCATTTTCTGCGAGCGGGAGCTTTAAATGAGCAGTTCTTC
D gene: TRBD2
clone size: many
J gene: TRBJ2-1
V gene: TRBV3-1

CDR3 protein: CASKTRPTGQPQHF
CDR3 DNA: TGTGCCAGCAAGACCAGACCAACCGGACAGCCCCAGCATTTT
D gene: NA
clone size: NA
J gene: TRBJ1-5
V gene: TRBV2

CDR3 protein: CASSQSIGRGITYGYTF
CDR3 DNA: TGTGCCAGCAGCCAGTCAATCGGCAGGGGCATTACCTATGGCTACACCTTC
D gene: NA
clone size: NA
J gene: TRBJ1-2
V gene: TRBV3-1

CDR3 protein: CASSPNPSGSYEQYF
CDR3 DNA: TGTGCCAGCAGCCCGAACCCTAGCGGCTCCTACGAGCAGTACTTC
D gene: TRBD2
clone size: few
J gene: TRBJ2-7
V gene: TRBV3-1